A single sample is the source of the 22 T cell receptor beta chains below, sequenced in a study of T cells in Graves' hyperthyroidism and ophthalmopathy. Amplification yielded TCR beta CDR3 regions, with RNA transcripts as the source. The HTBI primer set was used in a first-round RT-PCR of the TCR CDR3. TCRdb redid the calling of the multiplex PCR reads with MiXCR, one entry per CDR3 protein. The table records tens of thousands of distinct CDR3 sequences, less than 60% of them present only once. The sequencing input was blood. These receptors were obtained from a woman in her 50s with Graves' ophthalmopathy.

Ten or more counts support this clonotype. The rearrangement uses TRBV3-2 and TRBJ1-6. TRBV3-2 corresponds to a pseudogene. This CDR3 contains 14 residues. CDR3: CASSQEGGNSPLHF. The CDR3 bases are TGTGCCAGCAGCCAAGAGGGTGGAAATTCACCCCTCCACTTT.

The V and J genes are TRBV20-1 and TRBJ2-5; weak D call: TRBD2 (7 bases). The CDR3 has 14 amino acids. The V gene's germline CDR1 is DFQATT and CDR2 SNEGSKA (reference sequence). Trimming cost V 1 base and J 5 bases, with 14 bases left between them. The CDR3 nucleotides are TGCAGTGCTAGAGTTGGGGGGGGCTGGGAGACCCAGTACTTC. It is translated as CSARVGGGWETQYF.

About this clonotype itself: The conserved closing phenylalanine or tryptophan is absent in this CDR3, likely reflecting a read error. Because the CDR3's place on the DNA is in doubt, the DNA is left out and the CDR3 is given as listed by TCRdb. This rearrangement joins TRBV24-1 to TRBJ2-2; TRBD2 is the table's D call, not checked against the DNA. Termini included, the CDR3 measures 17 amino acids. Germline V gene data show CDR1 as KGHDR and CDR2 as SFDVKD. Here the CDR3 reads CATSRTSGRSGHRGAVV.

This clonotype has ten or more counts. The genes are TRBV9 and TRBJ2-5; TRBD2 aligns across 7 bases. V lost 2 bases, J lost 1 base, and 2 bases stayed unmatched. The germline V gene has CDR1 SGDLS and CDR2 YYNGEE. The CDR3 loop spans 14 amino acids. In DNA form, the CDR3 reads TGTGCCAGCAGCGTCGGGACTACCCAAGAGACCCAGTACTTC. Translated, it gives CASSVGTTQETQYF.

The chain recombines TRBV5-6 with TRBJ2-7; the match to TRBD1 covers 8 bases. The CDR3 loop spans 14 amino acids. Germline trimming cut 0 bases from V and 4 bases from J; bases unmatched to any gene: 3. The germline V gene encodes CDR1 SGHDT and CDR2 YYEEEE. The CDR3: CASSLEDRAYEQYF. The CDR3 coding sequence is TGTGCCAGCAGCTTGGAGGACAGGGCTTACGAGCAGTACTTC.

There are many counts of this clonotype. The rearrangement links TRBV5-6 to TRBJ2-1, with 8 bases that match TRBD1. Trimming at V came to 0 bases and at J to 7 bases, leaving 18 bases not matched to a gene. Per germline, CDR1 SGHDT and CDR2 YYEEEE. The CDR3 sequence is 19 residues long. CDR3 sequence: CASSLVAHRQGQRLNEQFF. The CDR3 DNA follows: TGTGCCAGCAGCTTGGTTGCCCACCGACAGGGGCAGAGGTTAAATGAGCAGTTCTTC.

Many counts were recorded for this clonotype. The chain combines TRBV9 with TRBJ2-6; D perhaps matches TRBD1 (7 bases). With 2 bases removed from V and 2 bases from J, the gap between germline ends came to 11 bases. Germline V gives CDR1 SGDLS, CDR2 YYNGEE. There are 16 residues in the CDR3. This CDR3 is CASSVGGGAGANVLTF. The CDR3 nucleotides read TGTGCCAGCAGCGTCGGAGGGGGCGCTGGGGCCAACGTCCTGACTTTC.

This clonotype appeared many times. This chain links TRBV20-1 with TRBJ1-4; perhaps TRBD1 as D (5 bases). CDR3 length: 14 residues. V gave up 3 bases and J gave up 0 bases, with 8 bases separating them. Germline V gives CDR1 DFQATT, CDR2 SNEGSKA (reference sequence). CDR3 amino acids: CSASRGATNEKLFF. The CDR3 DNA reads as TGCAGTGCTAGCCGGGGGGCAACTAATGAAAAACTGTTTTTT.

The chain combines TRBV28 with TRBJ1-5; a possible D gene is TRBD1 (6 bases). The V and J ends lost 7 bases and 2 bases respectively, with 12 bases between them. This CDR3 region has 14 residues. CDR1 is MDHEN, CDR2 SYDVKM, per germline. The CDR3 loop is CASKKEGGNQPQHF. In DNA form, the CDR3 reads TGTGCCAGCAAGAAGGAGGGGGGCAATCAGCCCCAGCATTTT. The whole variable domain, filled in from reference TRBV28 and TRBJ1-5, reads DVKVTQSSRYLVKRTGEKVFLECVQDMDHENMFWYRQDPGLGLRLIYFSYDVKMKEKGDIPEGYSVSREKKERFSLILESASTNQTSMYLCASKKEGGNQPQHFGDGTRLSIL.

This clonotype was observed many times. This chain links TRBV7-8 with TRBJ1-1; D uncertain. Germline CDR1 SGHVS, CDR2 FQNEAQ. The CDR3 length is 13 residues. Trimming shortened V by 3 bases and J by 4 bases, and 9 bases separated the two germline ends. The CDR3 bases are TGTGCCAGCAGCTTGGTCGGGTTCACTGAAGCTTTCTTT. Translation: CASSLVGFTEAFF.

This clonotype showed up just a few times. The chain is built from TRBV4-2 and TRBJ2-4, with 9 positions matching TRBD2. The CDR3 spans 17 residues. The V gene end was trimmed by 5 bases and the J gene end by 2 bases; junction bases not matched to a gene: 10. The V gene's germline CDR1 is LGHNA and CDR2 YNFKEQ. The CDR3 DNA reads TGTGCCAGCAGCTCCCTGGCGGCTAGCGGGACCAAAAACATTCAGTACTTC. Translated, it gives CASSSLAASGTKNIQYF.

The sample holds many counts of this clonotype. The rearrangement uses TRBV5-8 and TRBJ2-7; 11 bases agree with TRBD1. From germline, CDR1 is SGHTS and CDR2 YDEGEE. With 3 bases clipped from V and 4 bases from J, the junction kept 3 bases outside the gene matches. This CDR3 has 14 residues. CDR3 protein: CASSWTGGGYEQYF. Written as DNA, the CDR3 is TGTGCCAGCAGCTGGACAGGGGGCGGGTACGAGCAGTACTTC.

This clonotype came up once. V gene TRBV10-2 combines with J gene TRBJ2-3; 8 bases agree with TRBD1. Germline CDR1 is WSHSY and CDR2 is SAAADI. The CDR3 sequence is 18 residues long. With 5 bases clipped from V and 2 bases from J, the junction kept 15 bases outside the gene matches. The CDR3 region is CASSCGGGQESSTDTQYF. The CDR3 DNA reads as TGCGCCAGCAGTTGTGGAGGGGGACAGGAATCCTCCACAGATACGCAGTATTTT.

As to this clonotype: A read error may account for a junction end that differs from germline. This chain links TRBV20-1 with TRBJ2-7, with TRBD1 matching over 9 bases. CDR1 is DFQATT, CDR2 SNEGSKA, per germline (reference sequence). CDR3 length equals 15 residues. Written as DNA, the CDR3 is TGCAGTGCTACTTTAGCGGACAGGGGCTCCAACGAGCAGTACTTC. It is translated as CSATLADRGSNEQYF.

The rearrangement uses TRBV2 and TRBJ2-1; 7 bases are a match to TRBD1. CDR3 length: 13 residues. V shed 4 bases and J 9 bases; nucleotides not matched to a gene: 6. Germline loops: CDR1 SNHLY, CDR2 FYNNEI. The CDR3 is CASSGQGSTEQFF. The CDR3 DNA reads TGTGCCAGCAGTGGACAGGGATCGACTGAGCAGTTCTTC.

The gene calls are TRBV19 and TRBJ1-5; no reliable D call. In germline, CDR1 is LNHDA, CDR2 SQIVND (reference sequence). This CDR3 has 11 amino acids. The ends were cut back, 6 bases at V and 11 bases at J, with 11 bases in the middle. CDR3 amino acids: CASRSGRSQHF. The CDR3 region has the DNA TGTGCCAGTAGATCCGGGAGGTCCCAGCATTTT.

By share of the sample, this clonotype is medium-sized. The V and J genes are TRBV20-1 and TRBJ2-3; possibly TRBD1 or TRBD2 for D (5 bases each). The CDR3 is made up of 14 amino acids. V lost 6 bases and J lost 6, with 19 bases in between. Germline values: CDR1 DFQATT, CDR2 SNEGSKA (reference sequence). The CDR3 region is CSANTGSRGDTQYF. The DNA for the CDR3 is TGCAGTGCCAACACAGGTTCGCGAGGGGATACGCAGTATTTT.

This clonotype was observed at least ten times. This chain joins TRBV20-1 and TRBJ2-7; D not certain. This CDR3 is 15 amino acids long. The V end was cut by 2 bases, the J end by 0 bases, with 14 bases between. Per germline, CDR1 DFQATT and CDR2 SNEGSKA (reference sequence). The CDR3 protein is CSARTSAESSYEQYF. CDR3 DNA: TGCAGTGCTAGAACTTCGGCGGAAAGCTCCTACGAGCAGTACTTC.

This clonotype is medium-sized by share. The chain links TRBV7-2 to TRBJ2-1; weak D call: TRBD2 (6 bases). The CDR3 extends over 11 amino acids. The germline gives CDR1 SGHTA, CDR2 FQGNSA. Trimming left V 10 bases short and J 6 bases short, with 10 bases between. CDR3 sequence (DNA): TGTGCCATACGCGGGGCCAATGAGCAGTTCTTC. This sequence encodes CAIRGANEQFF.

This sequence joins TRBV2 and TRBJ2-3; 14 positions match TRBD2. CDR3 length: 15 amino acids. Trimming took 8 bases from V and 3 from J; bases not matched to a gene: 4. CDR1 and CDR2 (germline): SNHLY, FYNNEI. The CDR3 region has the DNA TGTGCCAGCTCTTGGACTAGCGGGGGGACAGATACGCAGTATTTT. Amino acids: CASSWTSGGTDTQYF.

In its sample, this clonotype was seen many times. This chain uses TRBV5-4 with TRBJ1-4; the match to TRBD1 covers 7 bases. J gave up 0 bases and V 5 bases, and 13 bases lay outside the gene matches. Germline V gene lookup returns CDR1 SGHNT and CDR2 YYREEE (reference sequence). The CDR3 extends over 18 amino acids. Here the CDR3 DNA reads TGTGCCAGCAGTCACCCATCCGGGACAGTGGCAACTAATGAAAAACTGTTTTTT. As protein: CASSHPSGTVATNEKLFF.

At least ten counts were recorded for this clonotype. J is TRBJ2-7 and V is TRBV5-6; no clear D gene. CDR3 length equals 11 residues. V was shortened by 5 bases and J by 1 base, with 4 bases between the two germline ends. Germline V lookup: CDR1 SGHDT, CDR2 YYEEEE. The CDR3 spells CASSQSYEQYF. CDR3 nucleotides: TGTGCCAGCAGTCAGTCCTACGAGCAGTACTTC.